This T cell receptor beta chain derives from a study of T cell changes during pregnancy in multiple sclerosis (dated by TCRdb to the late 2010s). About the investigation overall: In women with multiple sclerosis, the researchers looked at how the T cell repertoire shifted as pregnancy progressed.

Receptor libraries were prepared by the immunoSEQ multiplex PCR assay. TCRdb limited this immuneACCESS table to in-frame rearrangements with V and J called. A share of clones is missing; checked studies link under half to unresolved V genes, and the rest is unexplained. Across this sample there are 58,000 or so clones, with roughly nine tenths seen only once. Clones ranked in the top ten supply more than 0.3% of the sample. Regarding this clone: The antigen it recognizes is unknown. Base qualities are missing; no much larger clone stands one base away.

From the cysteine through the phenylalanine, the CDR3 covers 17 amino acids. Only the CDR3 DNA stays, 51 bases, in frame from base 1. Sequences MNHEY (CDR1) and SMNVEV (CDR2) are obtained from the germline V gene (reference sequence). Cut back by 8 bases and 0 bases, the V and J ends lie 17 bases apart. The source was CD4+ T cells from peripheral blood mononuclear cells, collected in the third trimester of pregnancy. The TCR originated in a female donor with multiple sclerosis, enrolled in a pregnancy study. The rearranged chain carries TRBV27 and TRBJ2-6; perhaps TRBD1 is the D gene, with 6 bases matching. The sequence in DNA is TGTGCCAGCGGAAAAGGACAGTTCAGCTCTGGGGCCAACGTCCTGACTTTC. The translation is CASGKGQFSSGANVLTF.